The next 8 T cell receptor beta chains were all read from a single sample in a study of blood T cell repertoires in COVID-19. Repertoires were generated with immunoSEQ multiplex PCR, while TCRdb's copy carries only in-frame clones and drops some. This sample has approximately 150,000 clones, with around four fifths found just once. The specimen sequenced was PBMCs or T cells enriched from blood (not recorded which). These receptors were obtained from a woman between 50 and 59 years old who had recovered from COVID-19.

This sequence joins TRBV12-5 and TRBJ2-1, with 7 positions matching TRBD1. V dropped 5 bases and J dropped 10; count of bases not matched to a gene: 14. This CDR3 is 15 amino acids long. The germline CDR1 and CDR2 sequences are LGHNT and FRNRAP. The CDR3 spells CASGKTRGGFREQFF. CDR3 bases: TGTGCTAGTGGTAAAACTAGAGGGGGCTTTCGGGAGCAGTTCTTC. The complete variable domain, with remaining parts taken from reference TRBV12-5 and TRBJ2-1, reads DARVTQTPRHKVTEMGQEVTMRCQPILGHNTVFWYRQTMMQGLELLAYFRNRAPLDDSGMPKDRFSAEMPDATLATLKIQPSEPRDSAVYFCASGKTRGGFREQFFGPGTRLTVL.

Only a few counts were recorded for this clone. The chain is built from TRBV14 and TRBJ1-2; D is perhaps TRBD1 (6 bases). The CDR3 is 13 amino acids. Germline V gene lookup returns CDR1 SGHDN and CDR2 FVKESK. Trimming took off 2 bases at V and 6 bases at J, with 10 bases between the two ends. The CDR3 here is CASSQTGFHGYTF. The CDR3 DNA reads as TGTGCCAGCAGCCAAACAGGGTTCCATGGCTACACCTTC.

The chain uses TRBV19 and TRBJ1-1, with 10 bases matching TRBD1. J gave up 10 bases and V 3 bases, and 8 bases lay outside the gene matches. The CDR3 has 14 amino acids. Germline V lookup: CDR1 LNHDA, CDR2 SQIVND (reference sequence). CDR3 coding DNA: TGTGCCAGTAGTATGGGACAGGGGTACGGAGGAGCTTTCTTT. Its protein product is CASSMGQGYGGAFF.

This clone was recorded once. This chain connects TRBV4-3 to TRBJ2-7, with 12 nucleotides matching TRBD2. The germline gives CDR1 LGHNA, CDR2 YSLEER. The CDR3 is made up of 19 amino acids. V dropped 4 bases and J dropped 0; count of bases not matched to a gene: 13. The CDR3 DNA reads as TGCGCCAGCAGCCGCCAATTAGCTACTAGCGGGGGGTACTCCTACGAGCAGTACTTC. Residues: CASSRQLATSGGYSYEQYF.

V gene TRBV7-2 combines with J gene TRBJ2-5, with a weak D call TRBD2 (7 bases). Trimming removed 3 bases from V and 5 bases from J, with 10 bases in between. Germline-derived CDR1 and CDR2 are SGHTA and FQGNSA. This CDR3 spans 13 amino acids. CDR3 coding DNA: TGTGCCAGCAGCTTGGGGGGGCGGGAGACCCAGTACTTC. Protein sequence: CASSLGGRETQYF.

This chain connects TRBV19 to TRBJ2-2; 12 bases align to TRBD1. From germline, CDR1 is LNHDA and CDR2 SQIVND (reference sequence). The V segment lost 4 bases and the J segment 4 bases; nucleotides outside the gene matches: 4. The CDR3 has 16 residues. Written as DNA, the CDR3 is TGTGCCAGTAGTAAGGGACAGGGGGCAGGCACCGGGGAGCTGTTTTTT. As protein: CASSKGQGAGTGELFF.

CDR3 protein: CASSYSWTQRGEAFF. DNA of the CDR3: TGTGCCAGCAGTTACTCGTGGACTCAACGGGGTGAAGCTTTCTTT. J is TRBJ1-1 and V is TRBV6-5; D unclear. The germline gives CDR1 MNHEY, CDR2 SVGAGI. The V gene lost 0 bases and the J gene lost 7 bases, with 15 bases spanning the gap. The CDR3 is 15 amino acids.

In this sample, this clone turned up a few times. The rearrangement links TRBV7-2 to TRBJ2-7; possibly TRBD1 for D (6 bases). Trimming took off 5 bases at V and 6 bases at J, with 11 bases between the two ends. The CDR3 contains 12 residues. Germline-derived CDR1 and CDR2 are SGHTA and FQGNSA. The chain's CDR3 is CASSRIGGEQYF. The CDR3 region has the DNA TGTGCCAGCAGCAGAATAGGGGGCGAGCAGTACTTC.